One T cell receptor beta chain is described in this entry. Its specificity is not known. CD8 cells classed as naive were CD45RO-negative and positively selected for CCR7, excluding terminally differentiated effector memory CD45RA+ cells. Healthy and HIV-negative, the adult donors had no recent acute infections or vaccinations. Measured with immunoSEQ multiplex PCR; TCRdb has only the in-frame clones, and not every one. Here the sample spans some 2.1 million clones, 80% to 95% being singletons. The sample originates from a study of shared clonotypes between healthy human individuals. Study context: Each donor had three CD4 naive, three CD4 memory, two CD8 naive and one CD8 memory plate.

With 6 bases removed from V and 7 bases from J, the gap between germline ends came to 16 bases. The CDR3 has 14 amino acids. Germline CDR1 reads MDHEN; CDR2 reads SYDVKM. Study conclusions and caveats: Naive subsets tended to show greater estimated richness than memory subsets. Naive CD4 clonotype sharing across a few donors was 5% to 6%.

The rearrangement links TRBV28 to TRBJ1-5; D is possibly TRBD1 (6 bases). Sequenced material: naive CD8+ T cells from PBMCs. The source of this sequence is a man between 18 and 29 years old in good health. Some clones in this sample may be carry-over from other donors' samples. In nucleotides, the CDR3 is TGTGCCAGCAGCTCCTCGGGGGGCGGACAGCCCCAGCATTTT. It encodes CASSSSGGGQPQHF.